The sequence of this T cell receptor beta chain was determined in a study of T-cell memory formation after mild COVID-19. V lost 1 base, J lost 1 base, and 9 bases lay in between. The CDR3 has 14 amino acids. In germline, CDR1 is SQVTM, CDR2 ANQGSEA. TCRdb ran MiXCR on the 5' RACE reads and lists one entry per CDR3 protein. The repertoire holds about 150,000 distinct CDR3 sequences, with about 14% as singletons. The TCR sequence derives from an adult woman who had mild COVID-19 (a few samples of this study predate the infection). Cell type and time point are not known. Sequencing used PBMCs or a T cell subset sorted from them (not recorded which). V and J are TRBV29-1 and TRBJ2-3, with D perhaps TRBD2 (5 bases). The CDR3 here is CSVEGEIGTDTQYF. The CDR3 bases are TGCAGCGTTGAAGGGGAGATCGGCACAGATACGCAGTATTTT.